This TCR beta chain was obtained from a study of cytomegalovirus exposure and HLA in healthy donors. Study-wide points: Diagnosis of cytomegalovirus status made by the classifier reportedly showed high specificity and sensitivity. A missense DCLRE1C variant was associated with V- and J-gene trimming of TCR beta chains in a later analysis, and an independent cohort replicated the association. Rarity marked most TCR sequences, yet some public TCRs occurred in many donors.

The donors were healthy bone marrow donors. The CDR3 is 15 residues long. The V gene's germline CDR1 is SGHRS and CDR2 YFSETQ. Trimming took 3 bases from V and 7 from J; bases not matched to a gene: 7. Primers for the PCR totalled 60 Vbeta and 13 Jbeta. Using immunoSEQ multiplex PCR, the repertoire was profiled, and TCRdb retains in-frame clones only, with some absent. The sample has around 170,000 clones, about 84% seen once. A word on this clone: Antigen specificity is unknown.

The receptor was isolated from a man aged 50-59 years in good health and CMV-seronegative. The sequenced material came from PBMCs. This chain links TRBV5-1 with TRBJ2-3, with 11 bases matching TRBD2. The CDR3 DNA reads TGCGCCAGCAGCTGGCGGACTAGCGGGCGTCATACGCAGTATTTT. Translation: CASSWRTSGRHTQYF.